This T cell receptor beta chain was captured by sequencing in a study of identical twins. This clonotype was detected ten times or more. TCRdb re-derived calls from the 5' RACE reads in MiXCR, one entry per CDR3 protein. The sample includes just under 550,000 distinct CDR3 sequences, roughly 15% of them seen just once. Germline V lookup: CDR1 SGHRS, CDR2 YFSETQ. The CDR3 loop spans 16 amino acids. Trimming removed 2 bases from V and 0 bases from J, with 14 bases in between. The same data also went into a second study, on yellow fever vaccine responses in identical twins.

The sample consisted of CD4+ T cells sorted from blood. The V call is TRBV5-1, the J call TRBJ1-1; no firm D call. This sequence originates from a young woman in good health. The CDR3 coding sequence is TGCGCCAGCAGCTTTGGGGTTGATAAAGTGAACACTGAAGCTTTCTTT. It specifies CASSFGVDKVNTEAFF. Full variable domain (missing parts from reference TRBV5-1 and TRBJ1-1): KAGVTQTPRYLIKTRGQQVTLSCSPISGHRSVSWYQQTPGQGLQFLFEYFSETQRNKGNFPGRFSGRQFSNSRSEMNVSTLELGDSALYLCASSFGVDKVNTEAFFGQGTRLTVV.